This T cell receptor beta chain was found in a study of T cells in Graves' hyperthyroidism and ophthalmopathy. This clonotype was seen a handful of times. Disease duration under 2 months; hyperthyroidism patients were aged 18 to 65. CDR3 length: 15 residues. Unmatched junction bases numbered 9, after V lost 5 bases and J lost 5 bases. CDR1 and CDR2 (germline): SGHVS, FNYEAQ. Amplified TCR beta CDR3 regions derived from RNA transcripts. An initial round of RT-PCR targeting the TCR CDR3 relied on the HTBI primer set. One entry per CDR3 protein, called by TCRdb with MiXCR from the multiplex PCR reads. The sample yields approximately 360,000 distinct CDR3 sequences, around 16% seen once.

The chain couples TRBV7-6 to TRBJ2-1; TRBD1 agrees at 7 bases. Sequencing input: blood. The receptor's source is a woman aged 18-29 years with Graves' hyperthyroidism that later progressed to Graves' ophthalmopathy. The CDR3 protein is CASSSRRGFDNEQFF. In DNA form, the CDR3 reads TGTGCCAGCAGCAGTCGCAGGGGGTTTGACAATGAGCAGTTCTTC.